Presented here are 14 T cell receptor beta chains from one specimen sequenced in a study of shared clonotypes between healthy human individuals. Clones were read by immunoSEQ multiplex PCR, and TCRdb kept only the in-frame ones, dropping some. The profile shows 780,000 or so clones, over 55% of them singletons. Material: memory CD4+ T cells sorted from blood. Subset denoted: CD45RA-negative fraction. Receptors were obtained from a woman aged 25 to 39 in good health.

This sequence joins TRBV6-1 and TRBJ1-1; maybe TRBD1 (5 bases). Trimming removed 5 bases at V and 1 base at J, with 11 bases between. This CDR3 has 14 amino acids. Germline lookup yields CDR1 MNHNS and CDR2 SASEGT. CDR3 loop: CASSPLGGNTEAFF. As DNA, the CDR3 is TGTGCCAGCAGTCCACTCGGGGGGAACACTGAAGCTTTCTTT.

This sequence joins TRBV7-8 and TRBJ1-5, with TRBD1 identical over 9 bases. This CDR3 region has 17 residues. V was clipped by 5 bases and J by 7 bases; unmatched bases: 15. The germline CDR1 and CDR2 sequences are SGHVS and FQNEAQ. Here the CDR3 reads CASSKNAGTGTGQPQHF. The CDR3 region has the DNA TGTGCCAGCAGCAAAAACGCCGGGACAGGGACAGGACAGCCCCAGCATTTT.

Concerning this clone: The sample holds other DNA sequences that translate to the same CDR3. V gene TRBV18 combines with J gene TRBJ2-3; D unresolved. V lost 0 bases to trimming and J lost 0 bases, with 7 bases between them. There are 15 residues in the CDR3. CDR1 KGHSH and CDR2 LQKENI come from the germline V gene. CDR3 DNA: TGTGCCAGCTCACCACCCGCCCGGAGCACAGATACGCAGTATTTT. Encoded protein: CASSPPARSTDTQYF.

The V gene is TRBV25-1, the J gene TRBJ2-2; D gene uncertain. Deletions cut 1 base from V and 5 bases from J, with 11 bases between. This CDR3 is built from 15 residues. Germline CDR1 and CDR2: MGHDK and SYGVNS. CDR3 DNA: TGTGCCAGCAGTGAATCTGCTAGTTGGACCGGGGAGCTGTTTTTT. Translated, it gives CASSESASWTGELFF.

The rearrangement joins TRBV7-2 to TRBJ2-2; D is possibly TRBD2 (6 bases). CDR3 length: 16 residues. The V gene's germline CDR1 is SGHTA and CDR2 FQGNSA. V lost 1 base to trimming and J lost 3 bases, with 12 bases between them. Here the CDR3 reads CASSLVAAGYTGELFF. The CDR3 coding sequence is TGTGCCAGCAGCTTAGTTGCTGCGGGGTACACCGGGGAGCTGTTTTTT.

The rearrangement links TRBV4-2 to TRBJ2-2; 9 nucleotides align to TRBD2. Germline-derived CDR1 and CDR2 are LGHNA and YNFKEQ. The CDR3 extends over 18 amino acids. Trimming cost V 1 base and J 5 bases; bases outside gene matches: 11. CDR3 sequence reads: CASSQGAGGRGGTGELFF. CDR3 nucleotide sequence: TGTGCCAGCAGCCAAGGCGCCGGCGGGAGGGGTGGAACCGGGGAGCTGTTTTTT.

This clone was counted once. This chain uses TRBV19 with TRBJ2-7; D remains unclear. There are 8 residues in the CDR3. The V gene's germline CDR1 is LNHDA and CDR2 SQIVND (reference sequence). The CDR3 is CASQPLGV. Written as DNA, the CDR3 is TGTGCCTCTCAACCCTTAGGCGTC.

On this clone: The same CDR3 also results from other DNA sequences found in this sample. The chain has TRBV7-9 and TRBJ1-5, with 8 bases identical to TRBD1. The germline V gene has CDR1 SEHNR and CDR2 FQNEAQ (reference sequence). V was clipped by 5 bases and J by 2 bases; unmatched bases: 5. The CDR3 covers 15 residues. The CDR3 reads CASSPQGAGNQPQHF. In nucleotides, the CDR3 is TGTGCCAGCAGCCCTCAGGGGGCAGGCAATCAGCCCCAGCATTTT.

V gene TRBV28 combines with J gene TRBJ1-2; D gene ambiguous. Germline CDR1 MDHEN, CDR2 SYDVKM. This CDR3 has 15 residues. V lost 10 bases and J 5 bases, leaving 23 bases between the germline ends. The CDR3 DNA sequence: TGTGCCACCCACCGGAGGGCCCTAGCCTCTTATGGCTACACCTTC. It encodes CATHRRALASYGYTF.

CDR3 region: CASSQGGREEKLFF. The CDR3 DNA is TGCGCCAGCAGCCAAGGAGGAAGAGAAGAAAAACTGTTTTTT. The chain combines TRBV4-1 with TRBJ1-4; D call uncertain. Between the trimmed V and J ends, which lost 1 base and 8 bases, there was a span of 11 bases. The CDR3 has 14 residues. CDR1 is MGHRA and CDR2 is YSYEKL in the germline V gene.

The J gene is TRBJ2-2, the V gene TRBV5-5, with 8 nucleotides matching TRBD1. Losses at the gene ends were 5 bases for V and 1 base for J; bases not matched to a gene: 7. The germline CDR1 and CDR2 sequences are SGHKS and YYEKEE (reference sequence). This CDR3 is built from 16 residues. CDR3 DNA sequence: TGTGCCAGCAGTCGGATCGGGACAGGGAACACCGGGGAGCTGTTTTTT. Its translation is CASSRIGTGNTGELFF.

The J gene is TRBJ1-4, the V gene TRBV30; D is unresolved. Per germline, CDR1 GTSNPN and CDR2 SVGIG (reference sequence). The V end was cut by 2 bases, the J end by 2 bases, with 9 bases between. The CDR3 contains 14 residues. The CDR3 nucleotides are TGTGCCTGGAGTCACGGTTATACTAATGAAAAACTGTTTTTT. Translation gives CAWSHGYTNEKLFF.

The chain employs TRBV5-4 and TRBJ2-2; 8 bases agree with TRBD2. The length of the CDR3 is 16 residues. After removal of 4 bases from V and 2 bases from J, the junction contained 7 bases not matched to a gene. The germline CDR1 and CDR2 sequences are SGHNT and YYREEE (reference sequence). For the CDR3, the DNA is TGTGCCAGCAGCGGGGGGACTAGTCACAACACCGGGGAGCTGTTTTTT. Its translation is CASSGGTSHNTGELFF.

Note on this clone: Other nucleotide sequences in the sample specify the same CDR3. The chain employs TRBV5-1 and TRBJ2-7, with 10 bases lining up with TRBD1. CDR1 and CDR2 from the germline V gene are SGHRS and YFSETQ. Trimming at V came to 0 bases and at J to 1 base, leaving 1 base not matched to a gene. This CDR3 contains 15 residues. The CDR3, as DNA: TGCGCCAGCAGCTTGGGGACAGGGGGATCCTACGAGCAGTACTTC. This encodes CASSLGTGGSYEQYF.